A single sample gave rise to the 25 T cell receptor beta chains below, sequenced in a study of blood T cell repertoires in COVID-19. Clones were read by immunoSEQ multiplex PCR, and TCRdb kept only the in-frame ones, dropping some. The data hold more than 50,000 clones, with roughly 90% observed a single time. Sequenced sample: peripheral blood. These receptors were taken from an elderly man with acute or convalescent COVID-19.

This clone has only one observation. This CDR3 is CASSPLGVLETQYF. The CDR3 nucleotides are TGTGCCAGCAGTCCTTTAGGGGTATTGGAGACCCAGTACTTC. V and J are TRBV6-5 and TRBJ2-5; the D gene is possibly TRBD1 (5 bases). CDR1 and CDR2 from the germline V gene are MNHEY and SVGAGI. The CDR3 loop spans 14 amino acids. V was clipped by 5 bases and J by 5 bases, with 15 bases between them.

This clone was observed a few times. The chain is built from TRBV3-1 (or the pseudogene TRBV3-2) and TRBJ2-7, with D possibly being TRBD1 (6 bases). The CDR3 has 16 residues. Germline V gene lookup returns CDR1 LGHDT and CDR2 YNNKEL (reference sequence). Trimming removed 4 bases from V and 3 bases from J, with 19 bases in between. The CDR3 bases are TGTGCCAGCAGCCTAAGAAGCACAGGGTGGATCTACGAGCAGTACTTC. Protein sequence: CASSLRSTGWIYEQYF.

The chain recombines TRBV30 with TRBJ2-2, with D possibly TRBD2 on 6 matching bases. Trimming removed 7 bases at V and 4 bases at J, with 10 bases between. The CDR3 length is 12 residues. The V gene's germline CDR1 is GTSNPN and CDR2 SVGIG (reference sequence). In nucleotides, the CDR3 is TGTGCCTCGTCGCGGGGCACCGGGGAGCTGTTTTTT. It encodes CASSRGTGELFF.

CDR3 loop: CASTTGGSGELFF. The CDR3 DNA follows: TGTGCCAGCACCACAGGGGGCTCCGGGGAGCTGTTTTTT. This chain connects TRBV6-5 to TRBJ2-2; 9 bases agree with TRBD1. V lost 7 bases and J lost 6; bases outside the gene matches: 3. The germline V gene has CDR1 MNHEY and CDR2 SVGAGI. The CDR3 runs 13 residues.

This chain connects TRBV6-2 or TRBV6-3 to TRBJ1-1, with a weak D call TRBD1 (6 bases). V shed 2 bases and J shed 7 bases, with 14 bases lying between them. CDR3 length: 14 amino acids. Germline CDR1 reads MNHEY; CDR2 reads SVGEGT. The CDR3 nucleotides are TGTGCCAGCAGTTACCGATCAGGGGATGTTGAAGCTTTCTTT. This codes for CASSYRSGDVEAFF.

Comment on this clone: Other DNA sequences within the sample encode an identical CDR3. This chain connects TRBV19 to TRBJ1-5; 8 bases are shared with TRBD1. Germline V gives CDR1 LNHDA, CDR2 SQIVND (reference sequence). V gave up 5 bases and J gave up 2 bases; unmatched junction bases: 2. The CDR3 runs to 14 residues. CDR3 residues: CASSQTGGNQPQHF. CDR3 DNA sequence: TGTGCCAGTAGTCAGACAGGGGGCAATCAGCCCCAGCATTTT. The variable domain in full, with the rest retrieved from reference TRBV19 and TRBJ1-5, is DGGITQSPKYLFRKEGQNVTLSCEQNLNHDAMYWYRQDPGQGLRLIYYSQIVNDFQKGDIAEGYSVSREKKESFPLTVTSAQKNPTAFYLCASSQTGGNQPQHFGDGTRLSIL.

The chain recombines TRBV5-1 with TRBJ2-7; 9 bases line up with TRBD1. The V gene's germline CDR1 is SGHRS and CDR2 YFSETQ. The V segment lost 4 bases and the J segment 4 bases; nucleotides outside the gene matches: 9. There are 15 residues in the CDR3. The CDR3 DNA reads as TGCGCCAGCAGCCAAGAACCGGGACAGGGTTACGAGCAGTACTTC. Encoded protein: CASSQEPGQGYEQYF.

The V and J genes are TRBV7-2 and TRBJ2-5; 9 nucleotides match TRBD1. The germline V gene encodes CDR1 SGHTA and CDR2 FQGNSA. The CDR3 contains 16 residues. Trimming at V came to 2 bases and at J to 5 bases, leaving 9 bases not matched to a gene. The CDR3 DNA sequence: TGTGCCAGCAGCTTACAGCCGGGACAGGGCCAGGAGACCCAGTACTTC. It is translated as CASSLQPGQGQETQYF. The complete variable domain, with remaining parts taken from reference TRBV7-2 and TRBJ2-5, reads GAGVSQSPSNKVTEKGKDVELRCDPISGHTALYWYRQSLGQGLEFLIYFQGNSAPDKSGLPSDRFSAERTGGSVSTLTIQRTQQEDSAVYLCASSLQPGQGQETQYFGPGTRLLVL.

This chain links TRBV19 with TRBJ2-1; weak D call: TRBD1 (6 bases). Looked up from germline, CDR1 is LNHDA and CDR2 is SQIVND (reference sequence). This CDR3 spans 14 amino acids. V was clipped by 3 bases and J by 8 bases, with 14 bases between them. The CDR3 sequence is CASSMGAQGHEQFF. The CDR3 bases are TGTGCCAGTAGTATGGGGGCGCAGGGACATGAGCAGTTCTTC.

The chain links TRBV19 to TRBJ2-4; 8 bases agree with TRBD1. The CDR3 is 17 amino acids. V trimming: 3 bases; J trimming: 10 bases; junction bases outside the gene matches: 17. Germline-derived CDR1 and CDR2 are LNHDA and SQIVND (reference sequence). This CDR3 reads CASSIGGSGGSLRIQYF. CDR3 in DNA: TGTGCCAGTAGTATCGGGGGATCAGGGGGCTCCCTTAGGATTCAGTACTTC.

The chain combines TRBV5-1 with TRBJ2-1; 7 nucleotides align to TRBD2. V shed 0 bases and J 12 bases; nucleotides not matched to a gene: 12. The germline gives CDR1 SGHRS, CDR2 YFSETQ. The CDR3 consists of 15 residues. This chain's CDR3 is CASSLVAGTKHGQFF. The CDR3 DNA reads as TGCGCCAGCAGCTTGGTCGCGGGGACTAAGCATGGGCAGTTCTTC.

J is TRBJ1-1 and V is TRBV27; possible D gene TRBD1, 6 bases. The CDR3 totals 16 residues. V dropped 5 bases and J dropped 5 bases, with 21 bases sitting between them. Germline CDR1 is MNHEY and CDR2 is SMNVEV (reference sequence). The CDR3 DNA reads TGTGCCAGCAGTCCGAGGAGCAGGGGTCCTTTAACTGAAGCTTTCTTT. This encodes CASSPRSRGPLTEAFF.

The V call is TRBV6-5, the J call TRBJ2-7; D not resolved. V lost 0 bases, J lost 3 bases, and 12 bases lay in between. CDR3 length: 15 residues. The V gene's germline CDR1 is MNHEY and CDR2 SVGAGI. CDR3 loop: CASSYSTALGYEQYF. The CDR3 nucleotides are TGTGCCAGCAGTTACTCGACGGCTCTAGGCTACGAGCAGTACTTC.

The rearrangement joins TRBV6-5 to TRBJ1-1; perhaps TRBD1 as D (5 bases). CDR3 length equals 14 residues. The germline gives CDR1 MNHEY, CDR2 SVGAGI. V was cut by 5 bases and J by 8 bases, with 18 bases left in between. The CDR3 region is CASSLPSPGGEAFF. CDR3 coding DNA: TGTGCCAGCAGTCTACCCTCGCCTGGGGGGGAAGCTTTCTTT.

V is TRBV30 and J is TRBJ2-2; D possibly corresponds to TRBD1 (6 bases). Germline values: CDR1 GTSNPN, CDR2 SVGIG (reference sequence). The CDR3 consists of 13 residues. Trimming pared 2 bases from V and 4 bases from J, leaving 8 bases between. The CDR3 protein is CAWSKDSTGELFF. CDR3 DNA sequence: TGTGCCTGGAGTAAGGACAGCACCGGGGAGCTGTTTTTT.

V and J are TRBV2 and TRBJ2-3; the D gene is possibly TRBD1 (6 bases). Germline assignment: CDR1 SNHLY and CDR2 FYNNEI. Trimming left V 6 bases short and J 2 bases short, with 15 bases between. The CDR3 totals 15 residues. CDR3 nucleotides: TGTGCCAGCAGCCCAAGGGGGTCCCACACAGATACGCAGTATTTT. Its translation: CASSPRGSHTDTQYF. The full variable domain, in which reference TRBV2 and TRBJ2-3 provide the parts outside the CDR3, is EPEVTQTPSHQVTQMGQEVILRCVPISNHLYFYWYRQILGQKVEFLVSFYNNEISEKSEIFDDQFSVERPDGSNFTLKIRSTKLEDSAMYFCASSPRGSHTDTQYFGPGTRLTVL.

The V gene is TRBV7-2, the J gene TRBJ2-2; TRBD2 agrees at 12 bases. The CDR3 spans 18 residues. J was trimmed by 4 bases and V by 3 bases; bases with no gene match: 9. CDR1 and CDR2 (germline): SGHTA, FQGNSA. CDR3: CASSLPSGGARFTGELFF. CDR3 DNA: TGTGCCAGCAGCTTGCCTAGCGGGGGGGCCCGTTTCACCGGGGAGCTGTTTTTT.

This CDR3 reads CASSSAAGRGLNTEAFF. CDR3 in DNA: TGTGCCAGCAGCTCCGCGGCAGGGCGGGGGCTGAACACTGAAGCTTTCTTT. The V call is TRBV21-1, the J call TRBJ1-1. TRBV21-1 constitutes a pseudogene. This CDR3 spans 17 amino acids.

This clone occurred once. The CDR3 here is CATKGGGSYNEQFF. CDR3 bases: TGTGCCACCAAAGGGGGGGGCTCCTACAATGAGCAGTTCTTC. V is TRBV15 and J is TRBJ2-1, with D tentatively TRBD2 (7 bases). V was clipped by 7 bases and J by 0 bases, with 10 bases between them. CDR1 LNHNV and CDR2 YYDKDF come from the germline V gene (reference sequence). This CDR3 is 14 amino acids long.

V usage is TRBV19 and J usage is TRBJ1-3; weak D call: TRBD1 (5 bases). Trimming removed 4 bases at V and 0 bases at J, with 7 bases between. This CDR3 has 14 residues. Germline V gene lookup returns CDR1 LNHDA and CDR2 SQIVND (reference sequence). The CDR3 sequence: CASSRQISGNTIYF. The CDR3 bases are TGTGCCAGTAGTAGACAGATCTCTGGAAACACCATATATTTT.

The chain links TRBV5-4 to TRBJ2-7, with 9 bases fitting TRBD1. CDR3 length: 14 amino acids. CDR1 SGHNT and CDR2 YYREEE come from the germline V gene (reference sequence). V was pared by 7 bases and J by 0 bases, with 5 bases of the junction left unmatched. This CDR3 is CASRPDRGSYEQYF. CDR3 bases: TGTGCCAGCCGCCCGGACAGGGGCTCCTACGAGCAGTACTTC.

The J gene is TRBJ1-5, the V gene TRBV18; D not resolved. Trimming took off 6 bases at V and 2 bases at J, with 11 bases between the two ends. Germline CDR1 is KGHSH and CDR2 is LQKENI. CDR3 length: 14 amino acids. The DNA for the CDR3 is TGTGCCAGCTCCCCCACGGGAGGCAATCAGCCCCAGCATTTT. It yields the protein CASSPTGGNQPQHF.

This chain connects TRBV7-3 to TRBJ2-1; 8 positions match TRBD1. J lost 5 bases, V lost 5 bases, and 5 bases had no gene match. The CDR3 totals 14 residues. Germline CDR1 and CDR2: SGHTA and FQGTGA. CDR3 amino acids: CASSPPGQDNEQFF. In nucleotides, the CDR3 is TGTGCCAGCAGCCCGCCGGGACAGGACAATGAGCAGTTCTTC.

The chain combines TRBV11-2 with TRBJ2-7, with TRBD1 matching over 7 bases. Germline assignment: CDR1 SGHAT and CDR2 FQNNGV. The CDR3 consists of 15 residues. V lost 4 bases to trimming and J lost 3 bases; unmatched junction nucleotides: 9. CDR3 sequence reads: CASSSEGQSNYEQYF. CDR3 DNA: TGTGCCAGCAGCTCAGAGGGACAGAGCAACTACGAGCAGTACTTC.

The chain is built from TRBV5-4 and TRBJ2-3; tentatively, D is TRBD2 (6 bases). Germline CDR1 SGHNT, CDR2 YYREEE (reference sequence). The CDR3 has 15 residues. Trimming stripped 0 bases from V and 2 bases from J, with 10 bases between. The CDR3 DNA reads TGTGCCAGCAGCTTGGGCGGGGCCTCCACAGATACGCAGTATTTT. Its translation is CASSLGGASTDTQYF.